Below, 25 T cell receptor beta chains from the same sample are listed, as sequenced in a study of blood T cell repertoires in COVID-19. The assay was immunoSEQ multiplex PCR, and TCRdb's table has in-frame clones only and misses some. The sample has about 250,000 clones, 65% to 85% seen once. Specimen: peripheral blood. These receptors all come from a man aged 80 or over with acute or convalescent COVID-19.

The rearrangement joins TRBV3-1 (or the pseudogene TRBV3-2) to TRBJ2-3, with 8 bases lining up with TRBD1. Germline CDR1 is LGHDT and CDR2 is YNNKEL (reference sequence). There are 17 residues in the CDR3. After removal of 2 bases from V and 0 bases from J, the junction contained 7 bases not matched to a gene. Written as DNA, the CDR3 is TGTGCCAGCAGCCAACTACCGACAGGGGTTAGCACAGATACGCAGTATTTT. Its protein is CASSQLPTGVSTDTQYF.

The chain recombines TRBV7-2 with TRBJ2-7; TRBD2 might be the D (7 bases). Germline V gene lookup returns CDR1 SGHTA and CDR2 FQGNSA. CDR3 size: 14 residues. V shed 9 bases and J shed 3 bases, with 18 bases lying between them. CDR3 in DNA: TGTGCCAGTTCTGGAGGGGGGGGCGTCTACGAGCAGTACTTC. Residues: CASSGGGGVYEQYF.

The genes are TRBV19 and TRBJ2-2; 12 nucleotides match TRBD2. J gave up 6 bases and V 3 bases, and 5 bases lay outside the gene matches. CDR3 length: 16 residues. Germline CDR1 and CDR2: LNHDA and SQIVND (reference sequence). The CDR3 DNA sequence: TGTGCCAGTAGTATTATTCTAGCGGGGGGGCCCGGGGAGCTGTTTTTT. Translation gives CASSIILAGGPGELFF.

The chain carries TRBV19 and TRBJ1-5; TRBD1 aligns across 7 bases. Germline V gene lookup returns CDR1 LNHDA and CDR2 SQIVND (reference sequence). The V gene end was trimmed by 6 bases and the J gene end by 6 bases; junction bases not matched to a gene: 8. The CDR3 has 14 amino acids. CDR3 nucleotide sequence: TGTGCCAGTAGCAACAGGGGCAGTGTTCAGCCCCAGCATTTT. Encoded protein: CASSNRGSVQPQHF. Combining the CDR3 with reference TRBV19 and TRBJ1-5 gives the whole variable domain DGGITQSPKYLFRKEGQNVTLSCEQNLNHDAMYWYRQDPGQGLRLIYYSQIVNDFQKGDIAEGYSVSREKKESFPLTVTSAQKNPTAFYLCASSNRGSVQPQHFGDGTRLSIL.

The chain recombines TRBV28 with TRBJ2-3, with D maybe TRBD2 (6 bases). V lost 5 bases and J 2 bases, leaving 14 bases between the germline ends. Germline CDR1 MDHEN, CDR2 SYDVKM. CDR3 length: 15 residues. CDR3 in amino acids: CASSTFSGSTDTQYF. DNA for the CDR3: TGTGCCAGCAGTACTTTTAGCGGTTCCACAGATACGCAGTATTTT. Supplemented by reference TRBV28 and TRBJ2-3, the full variable domain reads DVKVTQSSRYLVKRTGEKVFLECVQDMDHENMFWYRQDPGLGLRLIYFSYDVKMKEKGDIPEGYSVSREKKERFSLILESASTNQTSMYLCASSTFSGSTDTQYFGPGTRLTVL.

The chain combines TRBV5-4 with TRBJ2-7, with 8 bases lining up with TRBD2. The V gene's germline CDR1 is SGHNT and CDR2 YYREEE (reference sequence). The ends lost 5 bases at V and 7 bases at J; junction bases unmatched: 14. The CDR3 runs 15 residues. CDR3: CASRPGGGQSGEQYF. CDR3 DNA: TGTGCCAGCAGACCCGGGGGGGGGCAGTCGGGAGAGCAGTACTTC.

This clone has only a few counts. The chain joins TRBV5-1 to TRBJ2-5; 12 bases agree with TRBD2. Unmatched junction bases numbered 8, after V lost 4 bases and J lost 4 bases. The length of the CDR3 is 16 residues. Germline V gene sequence: CDR1 SGHRS, CDR2 YFSETQ. DNA of the CDR3: TGCGCCAGCAGCGAAGGACTAGCGGGAAGGGGAGAGACCCAGTACTTC. Its translation: CASSEGLAGRGETQYF.

The chain links TRBV5-5 to TRBJ2-6; TRBD1 matches at 8 bases. CDR3 length: 15 amino acids. The germline V gene has CDR1 SGHKS and CDR2 YYEKEE (reference sequence). The junction had 2 bases not matched to a gene; V was cut back by 4 bases and J by 2 bases. DNA of the CDR3: TGTGCCAGCAGCCTGACAGGGGCTGGGGCCAACGTCCTGACTTTC. Amino acid sequence: CASSLTGAGANVLTF.

This chain links TRBV5-8 with TRBJ2-2; 8 bases are a match to TRBD2. The length of the CDR3 is 15 residues. Per germline, CDR1 SGHTS and CDR2 YDEGEE. V lost 4 bases to trimming and J lost 3 bases; unmatched junction nucleotides: 5. DNA of the CDR3: TGTGCCAGCAGCAGAGGGACTAGTTACACCGGGGAGCTGTTTTTT. Amino acids: CASSRGTSYTGELFF.

The gene calls are TRBV30 and TRBJ1-5; D remains ambiguous. In germline, CDR1 is GTSNPN, CDR2 SVGIG (reference sequence). The CDR3 contains 14 residues. The V and J ends lost 2 bases and 6 bases respectively, with 14 bases between them. As DNA, the CDR3 is TGTGCCTGGAGTTCCTCTAGCGGCGGTCAGCCCCAGCATTTT. Its protein product is CAWSSSSGGQPQHF.

This chain joins TRBV7-2 and TRBJ2-5; 7 nucleotides align to TRBD1. The ends lost 4 bases at V and 2 bases at J; junction bases unmatched: 1. Looked up from germline, CDR1 is SGHTA and CDR2 is FQGNSA. The CDR3 is 13 amino acids. CDR3 loop: CASSWDRQETQYF. In nucleotides, the CDR3 is TGTGCCAGCAGCTGGGACAGACAAGAGACCCAGTACTTC.

This clone was counted many times. The rearrangement uses TRBV6-6 and TRBJ1-3; tentatively, D is TRBD1 (5 bases). The V gene lost 5 bases and the J gene lost 0 bases, with 8 bases spanning the gap. Germline CDR1 is MNHNY and CDR2 is SVGAGI (reference sequence). The CDR3 loop spans 14 amino acids. CDR3 amino acids: CASSGAVSGNTIYF. The CDR3 DNA is TGTGCCAGCAGTGGGGCTGTCTCTGGAAACACCATATATTTT.

The chain couples TRBV30 to TRBJ2-3, with TRBD2 matching over 7 bases. Per germline, CDR1 GTSNPN and CDR2 SVGIG (reference sequence). V lost 7 bases, J lost 4 bases, and 11 bases stayed unmatched. CDR3 length: 14 residues. The CDR3 bases are TGTGCCTCGTCGGGGGGTAGAAATGCAGATACGCAGTATTTT. Translated, it gives CASSGGRNADTQYF.

This clone occurred a few times. This chain connects TRBV9 to TRBJ1-2, with 9 positions matching TRBD1. In germline, CDR1 is SGDLS, CDR2 YYNGEE. J gave up 8 bases and V 3 bases, and 11 bases lay outside the gene matches. The CDR3 has 15 residues. CDR3 region: CASSADPGTGWGYTF. In nucleotides, the CDR3 is TGTGCCAGCAGCGCAGATCCCGGGACAGGGTGGGGCTACACCTTC.

This clone appeared once. V gene TRBV9 combines with J gene TRBJ2-4, with TRBD1 matching 8 bases. Looked up from germline, CDR1 is SGDLS and CDR2 is YYNGEE. The junction had 10 bases not matched to a gene; V was cut back by 0 bases and J by 5 bases. The CDR3 runs 17 residues. The CDR3 bases are TGTGCCAGCAGCGTAGCTGGGGCAGGGGGCTCCCAAAACATTCAGTACTTC. Its protein product is CASSVAGAGGSQNIQYF.

This chain uses TRBV18 with TRBJ2-5; 8 bases match TRBD2. The J segment lost 2 bases and the V segment lost 3 bases, leaving 5 bases of the junction unmatched. Germline CDR1 reads KGHSH; CDR2 reads LQKENI. The CDR3 consists of 15 residues. CDR3 in amino acids: CASSPPGGGQETQYF. In nucleotides, the CDR3 is TGTGCCAGCTCACCCCCCGGGGGGGGTCAAGAGACCCAGTACTTC. Together with reference TRBV18 and TRBJ2-5, the CDR3 gives the full variable domain: NAGVMQNPRHLVRRRGQEARLRCSPMKGHSHVYWYRQLPEEGLKFMVYLQKENIIDESGMPKERFSAEFPKEGPSILRIQQVVRGDSAAYFCASSPPGGGQETQYFGPGTRLLVL.

This chain links TRBV18 with TRBJ2-3, with D perhaps matching TRBD2 (6 bases). Germline V CDR1 and CDR2: KGHSH, LQKENI. V dropped 1 base and J dropped 3 bases, with 8 bases sitting between them. CDR3 length: 14 amino acids. The CDR3 reads CASSPQRATDTQYF. The CDR3 nucleotides are TGTGCCAGCTCACCACAGCGGGCAACAGATACGCAGTATTTT.

The chain combines TRBV7-9 with TRBJ2-7, with a possible D match to TRBD1 (6 bases). The CDR3 loop spans 12 amino acids. The V gene lost 6 bases and the J gene lost 7 bases, with 13 bases spanning the gap. Germline CDR1 is SEHNR and CDR2 is FQNEAQ (reference sequence). The CDR3 bases are TGTGCCAGCAGAAGACAGGACGGGGAGCAGTACTTC. Amino acids: CASRRQDGEQYF.

The chain recombines TRBV19 with TRBJ2-3; 8 positions agree with TRBD2. V gave up 5 bases and J gave up 5 bases; unmatched junction bases: 9. The CDR3 is 15 residues long. Looked up from germline, CDR1 is LNHDA and CDR2 is SQIVND (reference sequence). The DNA for the CDR3 is TGTGCCAGTAGTGTCACTAGCGGAGGCTTAGATACGCAGTATTTT. Translation gives CASSVTSGGLDTQYF.

The chain has TRBV27 and TRBJ1-2, with 9 bases identical to TRBD1. The CDR3 runs 14 residues. With V trimmed by 6 bases and J by 2 bases, 4 bases remained unmatched. Per the germline V gene, CDR1 is MNHEY and CDR2 is SMNVEV (reference sequence). The CDR3 nucleotides are TGTGCCAGCAGGCCCACAGGGGGCAACTATGGCTACACCTTC. Translated, it gives CASRPTGGNYGYTF.

The rearrangement links TRBV3-1 (or the pseudogene TRBV3-2) to TRBJ1-5; 8 bases are shared with TRBD1. V was clipped by 5 bases and J by 6 bases; unmatched bases: 9. In germline, CDR1 is LGHDT, CDR2 YNNKEL (reference sequence). This CDR3 is built from 15 residues. CDR3 amino acids: CASSASDRVGQPQHF. CDR3 in DNA: TGTGCCAGCAGCGCCTCGGACAGGGTCGGTCAGCCCCAGCATTTT.

The rearrangement joins TRBV9 to TRBJ2-3; weak D call: TRBD1 (5 bases). Germline V gives CDR1 SGDLS, CDR2 YYNGEE. The CDR3 is 14 residues long. The V end lost 0 bases, the J end lost 7 bases, and 12 bases lay between the germline ends. CDR3 amino acids: CASSVGGIMNTQYF. The CDR3 region has the DNA TGTGCCAGCAGCGTAGGGGGCATCATGAATACGCAGTATTTT.

The chain has TRBV5-4 and TRBJ2-3; 8 bases agree with TRBD2. CDR1 SGHNT and CDR2 YYREEE come from the germline V gene (reference sequence). This CDR3 has 14 residues. V lost 3 bases, J lost 5 bases, and 5 bases stayed unmatched. The DNA of the CDR3 is TGTGCCAGCAGCTCGAGGCTAGCGGGAGATACGCAGTATTTT. Residues: CASSSRLAGDTQYF.

V gene TRBV27 combines with J gene TRBJ2-3, with TRBD2 identical over 9 bases. The CDR3 length is 15 residues. CDR1 MNHEY and CDR2 SMNVEV come from the germline V gene (reference sequence). The trim removed 4 bases at V and 6 bases at J, leaving 8 bases unmatched. CDR3 bases: TGTGCCAGCAGTTCGGCGGGGGGGCCGGCGGATACGCAGTATTTT. Amino acids: CASSSAGGPADTQYF.

The chain combines TRBV23-1 with TRBJ2-1; possible D gene TRBD1, 6 bases. TRBV23-1 is classed as an ORF, of uncertain function. The V gene lost 4 bases and the J gene lost 11 bases, with 12 bases spanning the gap. The CDR3 totals 12 residues. CDR3 sequence reads: CASSPEGVKQFF. In DNA, the CDR3 is TGCGCCAGCAGTCCCGAGGGGGTAAAGCAGTTCTTC.